What follows are 8 T cell receptor beta chains derived from one specimen sequenced in a study of shared clonotypes between healthy human individuals. Using immunoSEQ multiplex PCR, the repertoire was profiled, and TCRdb retains in-frame clones only, with some absent. The sample carries fewer than 3 million clones, about nine tenths recorded once. Material for sequencing was naive CD4+ T cells from PBMCs. Subset noted: CD45RA+ positively selected. Receptors originate from a man aged 18 to 30 in good health. Some clones in this sample may be carry-over from other donors' samples.

This clone appeared a single time. This chain links TRBV28 with TRBJ2-5; TRBD2 matches at 11 bases. Germline V lookup: CDR1 MDHEN, CDR2 SYDVKM. The ends lost 1 base at V and 2 bases at J; junction bases unmatched: 6. The CDR3 is made up of 17 amino acids. CDR3 in amino acids: CASSLSLAGVGQETQYF. CDR3 bases: TGTGCCAGCAGTTTATCACTAGCGGGAGTAGGACAAGAGACCCAGTACTTC.

The chain is built from TRBV25-1 and TRBJ1-5; the match to TRBD1 covers 8 bases. V trimming: 3 bases; J trimming: 6 bases; junction bases outside the gene matches: 4. This CDR3 comprises 14 residues. Germline V gene data show CDR1 as MGHDK and CDR2 as SYGVNS. CDR3 sequence reads: CASSDPGTGQPQHF. In nucleotides, the CDR3 is TGTGCCAGCAGTGACCCAGGGACAGGTCAGCCCCAGCATTTT.

The chain has TRBV6-5 and TRBJ2-5; TRBD2 aligns across 10 bases. CDR1 and CDR2 from the germline V gene are MNHEY and SVGAGI. This CDR3 region has 14 residues. With 4 bases clipped from V and 9 bases from J, the junction kept 8 bases outside the gene matches. CDR3 nucleotide sequence: TGTGCCAGCAGTTCCTCTAGCGGGAGAACGTCCCAGTACTTC. Amino acids: CASSSSSGRTSQYF.

This chain uses TRBV7-2 with TRBJ1-2; no clear D. This CDR3 contains 15 residues. V lost 4 bases, J lost 8 bases, and 20 bases lay in between. Germline CDR1 SGHTA, CDR2 FQGNSA. For the CDR3, the DNA is TGTGCCAGCAGCTCCCAATCGGGCCTCGGGGAGGGCTACACCTTC. It translates to CASSSQSGLGEGYTF.

The chain carries TRBV9 and TRBJ2-1; D gene uncertain. The CDR3 loop spans 13 amino acids. V lost 3 bases to trimming and J lost 9 bases, with 13 bases between them. CDR1 is SGDLS, CDR2 YYNGEE, per germline. Written as DNA, the CDR3 is TGTGCCAGCAGCGCATTGCTGTTGGGTGAGCAGTTCTTC. Protein: CASSALLLGEQFF.

The rearrangement uses TRBV7-8 and TRBJ2-2, with 9 bases identical to TRBD2. The germline CDR1 and CDR2 sequences are SGHVS and FQNEAQ. J was trimmed by 6 bases and V by 7 bases; bases with no gene match: 6. The CDR3 totals 14 residues. DNA for the CDR3: TGTGCCAGCAACAGGGGACTAGCTCCCGGGGAGCTGTTTTTT. Protein product: CASNRGLAPGELFF.

The V gene is TRBV19, the J gene TRBJ1-1, with 7 bases that match TRBD1. Trimming removed 6 bases from V and 3 bases from J; junction bases left unmatched: 13. Germline values: CDR1 LNHDA, CDR2 SQIVND (reference sequence). The CDR3 runs 16 residues. CDR3 residues: CASSLGPQGTDTEAFF. CDR3 sequence (DNA): TGTGCCAGTAGCCTGGGACCACAGGGGACGGACACTGAAGCTTTCTTT.

This chain joins TRBV5-8 and TRBJ1-5, with D possibly being TRBD1 (5 bases). Trimming removed 5 bases from V and 0 bases from J, with 9 bases in between. CDR1 is SGHTS, CDR2 YDEGEE, per germline. This CDR3 has 14 amino acids. The CDR3 here is CASRWQGSNQPQHF. CDR3 DNA: TGTGCCAGCAGATGGCAGGGTAGCAATCAGCCCCAGCATTTT.